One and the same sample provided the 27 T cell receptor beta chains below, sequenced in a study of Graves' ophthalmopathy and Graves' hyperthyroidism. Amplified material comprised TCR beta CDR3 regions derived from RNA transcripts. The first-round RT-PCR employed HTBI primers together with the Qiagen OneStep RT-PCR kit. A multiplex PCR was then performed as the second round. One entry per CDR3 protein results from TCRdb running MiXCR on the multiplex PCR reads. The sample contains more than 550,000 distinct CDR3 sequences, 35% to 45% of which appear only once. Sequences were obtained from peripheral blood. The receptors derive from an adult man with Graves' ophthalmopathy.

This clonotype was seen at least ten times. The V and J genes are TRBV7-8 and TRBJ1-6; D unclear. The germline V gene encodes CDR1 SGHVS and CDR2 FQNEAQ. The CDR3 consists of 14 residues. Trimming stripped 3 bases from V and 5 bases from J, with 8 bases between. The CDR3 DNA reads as TGTGCCAGCAGCTTCGGCCAGAATAATTCACCCCTCCACTTT. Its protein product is CASSFGQNNSPLHF.

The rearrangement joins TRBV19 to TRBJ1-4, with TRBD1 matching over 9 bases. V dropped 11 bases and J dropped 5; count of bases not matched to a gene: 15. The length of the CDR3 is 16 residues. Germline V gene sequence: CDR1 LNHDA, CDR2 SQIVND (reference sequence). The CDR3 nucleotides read TGTGCCTGGGAAGAAGGGACAGGGATTAGGAATGAAAAACTGTTTTTT. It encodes CAWEEGTGIRNEKLFF.

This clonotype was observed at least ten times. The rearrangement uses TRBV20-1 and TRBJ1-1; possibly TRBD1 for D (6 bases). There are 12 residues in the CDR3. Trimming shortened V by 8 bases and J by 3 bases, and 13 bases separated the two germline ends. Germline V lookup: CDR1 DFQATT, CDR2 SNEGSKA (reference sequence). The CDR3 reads CSLQQGHTEAFF. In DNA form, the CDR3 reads TGCAGTCTCCAACAGGGCCACACTGAAGCTTTCTTT.

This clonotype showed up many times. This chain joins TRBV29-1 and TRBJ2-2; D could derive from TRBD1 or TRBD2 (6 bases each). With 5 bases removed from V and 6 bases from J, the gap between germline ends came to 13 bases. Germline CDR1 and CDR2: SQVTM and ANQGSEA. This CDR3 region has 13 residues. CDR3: CSVNRRGAGELFF. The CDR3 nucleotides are TGCAGCGTTAATAGAAGGGGGGCCGGGGAGCTGTTTTTT.

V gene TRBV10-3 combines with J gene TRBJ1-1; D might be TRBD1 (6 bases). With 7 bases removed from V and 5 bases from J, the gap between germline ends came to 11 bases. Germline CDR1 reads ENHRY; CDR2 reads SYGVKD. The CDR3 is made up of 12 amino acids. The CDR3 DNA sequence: TGTGCCATCACCCAGGGGTCGACTGAAGCTTTCTTT. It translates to CAITQGSTEAFF.

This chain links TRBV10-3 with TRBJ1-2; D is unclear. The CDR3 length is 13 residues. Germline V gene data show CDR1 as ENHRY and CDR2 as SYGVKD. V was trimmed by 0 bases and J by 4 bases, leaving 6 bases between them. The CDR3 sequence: CAISESVSYGYTF. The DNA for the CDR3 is TGTGCCATCAGTGAGTCGGTCTCCTATGGCTACACCTTC.

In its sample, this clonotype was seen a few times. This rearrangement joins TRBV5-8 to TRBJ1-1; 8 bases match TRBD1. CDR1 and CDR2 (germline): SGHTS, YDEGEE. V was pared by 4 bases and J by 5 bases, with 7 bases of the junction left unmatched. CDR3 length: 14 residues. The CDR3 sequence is CASSLDRARTEAFF. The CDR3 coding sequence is TGTGCCAGCAGCCTGGACAGGGCTAGGACTGAAGCTTTCTTT.

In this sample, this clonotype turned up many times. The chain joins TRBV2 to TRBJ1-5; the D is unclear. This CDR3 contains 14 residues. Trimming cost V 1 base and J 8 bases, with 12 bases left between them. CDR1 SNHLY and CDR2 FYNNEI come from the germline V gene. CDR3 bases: TGTGCCAGCAGTGAAGGGACGTCCGGGGAGCCCCAGCATTTT. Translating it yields CASSEGTSGEPQHF.

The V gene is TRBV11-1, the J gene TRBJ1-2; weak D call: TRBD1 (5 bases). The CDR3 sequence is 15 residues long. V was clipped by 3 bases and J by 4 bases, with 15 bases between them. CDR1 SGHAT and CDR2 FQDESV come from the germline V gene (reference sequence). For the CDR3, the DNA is TGTGCCAGCAGCTTGGGAAGTCGGGGACTCTATGGCTACACCTTC. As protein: CASSLGSRGLYGYTF.

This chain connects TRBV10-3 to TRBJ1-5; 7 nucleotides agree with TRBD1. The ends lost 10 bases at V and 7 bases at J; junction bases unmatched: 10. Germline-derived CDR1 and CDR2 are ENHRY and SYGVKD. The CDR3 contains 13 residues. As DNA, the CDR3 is TGTGCCAGCAATGACAGGGAAGGCCAGCCCCAGCATTTT. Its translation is CASNDREGQPQHF.

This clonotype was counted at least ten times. The chain's CDR3 is CASSEAGPSEQYF. In DNA form, the CDR3 reads TGTGCCAGCAGTGAAGCGGGACCCAGCGAGCAGTACTTC. The gene calls are TRBV2 and TRBJ2-7, with D perhaps TRBD1 or TRBD2 (5 bases each). The CDR3 length is 13 residues. Germline V gives CDR1 SNHLY, CDR2 FYNNEI. Trimming removed 0 bases from V and 6 bases from J, with 9 bases in between.

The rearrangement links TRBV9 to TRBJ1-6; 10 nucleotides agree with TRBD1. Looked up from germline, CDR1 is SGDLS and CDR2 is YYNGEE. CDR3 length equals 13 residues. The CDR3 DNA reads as TGTGCGGCACCAGGGACAGGGGATTCACCCCTCCACTTT. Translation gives CAAPGTGDSPLHF.

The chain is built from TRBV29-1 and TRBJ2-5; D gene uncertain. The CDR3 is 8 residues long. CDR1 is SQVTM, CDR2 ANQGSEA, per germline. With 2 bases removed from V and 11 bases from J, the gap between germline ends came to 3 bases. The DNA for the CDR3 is TGCAGCGTTGAAAGTCAGTACTTC. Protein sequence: CSVESQYF.

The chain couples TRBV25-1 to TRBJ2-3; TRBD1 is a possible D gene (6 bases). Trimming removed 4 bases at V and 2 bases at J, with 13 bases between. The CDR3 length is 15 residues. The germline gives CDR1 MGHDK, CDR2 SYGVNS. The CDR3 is CASSAGTPVTDTQYF. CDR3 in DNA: TGTGCCAGCAGTGCTGGGACACCAGTCACAGATACGCAGTATTTT.

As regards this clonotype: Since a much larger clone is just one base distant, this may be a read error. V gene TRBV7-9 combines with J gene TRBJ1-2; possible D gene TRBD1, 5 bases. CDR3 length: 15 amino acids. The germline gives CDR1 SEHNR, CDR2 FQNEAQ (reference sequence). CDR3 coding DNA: TGTGCCAACAGCTTGGGGCAACAGTCTAACTATGGCTACACCTTC. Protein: CANSLGQQSNYGYTF.

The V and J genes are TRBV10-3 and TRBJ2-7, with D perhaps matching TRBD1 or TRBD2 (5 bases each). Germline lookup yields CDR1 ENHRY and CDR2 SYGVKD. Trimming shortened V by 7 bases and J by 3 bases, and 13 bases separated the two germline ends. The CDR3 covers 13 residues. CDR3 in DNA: TGTGCCATCACCGAGGGGAGTGTCTACGAGCAGTACTTC. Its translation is CAITEGSVYEQYF.

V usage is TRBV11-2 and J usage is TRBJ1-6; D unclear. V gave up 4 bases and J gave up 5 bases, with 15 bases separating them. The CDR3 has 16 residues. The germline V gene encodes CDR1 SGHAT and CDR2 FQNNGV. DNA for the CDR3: TGTGCCAGCAGCTCCCCCCGCAGACTTCATAATTCACCCCTCCACTTT. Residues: CASSSPRRLHNSPLHF.

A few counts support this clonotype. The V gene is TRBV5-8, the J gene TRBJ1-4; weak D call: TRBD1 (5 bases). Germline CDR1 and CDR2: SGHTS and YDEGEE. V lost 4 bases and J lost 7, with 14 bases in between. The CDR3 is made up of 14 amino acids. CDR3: CASSRRSGAEKLFF. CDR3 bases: TGTGCCAGCAGCCGCAGATCCGGGGCTGAAAAACTGTTTTTT.

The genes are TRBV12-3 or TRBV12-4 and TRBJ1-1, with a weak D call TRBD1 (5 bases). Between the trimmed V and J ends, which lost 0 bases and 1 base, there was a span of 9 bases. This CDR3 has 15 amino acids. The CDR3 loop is CASSLAGEKNTEAFF. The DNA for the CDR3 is TGTGCCAGCAGTTTAGCAGGGGAAAAGAACACTGAAGCTTTCTTT.

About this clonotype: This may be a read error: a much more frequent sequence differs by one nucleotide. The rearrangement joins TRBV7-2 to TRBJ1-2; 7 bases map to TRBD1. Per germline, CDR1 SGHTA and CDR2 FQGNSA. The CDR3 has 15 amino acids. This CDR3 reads CASSTITGVDYGHTF. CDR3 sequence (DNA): TGTGCCAGCAGCACGATAACAGGGGTAGACTATGGCCACACCTTC.

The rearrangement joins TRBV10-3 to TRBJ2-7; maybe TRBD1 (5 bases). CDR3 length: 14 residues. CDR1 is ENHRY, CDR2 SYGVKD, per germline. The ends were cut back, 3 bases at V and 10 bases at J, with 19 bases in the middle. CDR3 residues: CAISERSGEGAQYF. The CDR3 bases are TGTGCCATCAGTGAAAGATCGGGTGAAGGGGCTCAGTACTTC.

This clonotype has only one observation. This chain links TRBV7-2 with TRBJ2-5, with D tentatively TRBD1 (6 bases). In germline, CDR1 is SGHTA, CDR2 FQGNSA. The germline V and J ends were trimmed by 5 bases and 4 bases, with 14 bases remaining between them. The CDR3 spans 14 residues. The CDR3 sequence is CASSQVQGSETQYF. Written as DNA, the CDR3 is TGTGCCAGCAGCCAAGTACAGGGCTCAGAGACCCAGTACTTC. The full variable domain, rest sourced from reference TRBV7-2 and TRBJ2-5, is GAGVSQSPSNKVTEKGKDVELRCDPISGHTALYWYRQSLGQGLEFLIYFQGNSAPDKSGLPSDRFSAERTGGSVSTLTIQRTQQEDSAVYLCASSQVQGSETQYFGPGTRLLVL.

The CDR3 reads CASSFSSGSSGANVLTF. The CDR3 nucleotides are TGTGCCAGCAGCTTCAGTAGCGGGTCCTCCGGGGCCAACGTCCTGACTTTC. J is TRBJ2-6 and V is TRBV11-2, with 7 positions matching TRBD2. Germline-derived CDR1 and CDR2 are SGHAT and FQNNGV. V lost 3 bases, J lost 4 bases, and 9 bases stayed unmatched. This CDR3 spans 17 amino acids. The full variable domain, in which reference TRBV11-2 and TRBJ2-6 provide the parts outside the CDR3, is EAGVAQSPRYKIIEKRQSVAFWCNPISGHATLYWYQQILGQGPKLLIQFQNNGVVDDSQLPKDRFSAERLKGVDSTLKIQPAKLEDSAVYLCASSFSSGSSGANVLTFGAGSRLTVL.

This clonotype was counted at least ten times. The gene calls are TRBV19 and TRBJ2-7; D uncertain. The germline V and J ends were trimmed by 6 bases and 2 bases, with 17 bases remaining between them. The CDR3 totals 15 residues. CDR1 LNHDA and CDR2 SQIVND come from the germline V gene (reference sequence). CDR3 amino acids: CASSPSYGPTYEQYF. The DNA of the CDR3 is TGTGCCAGTAGCCCATCTTACGGTCCCACCTACGAGCAGTACTTC.

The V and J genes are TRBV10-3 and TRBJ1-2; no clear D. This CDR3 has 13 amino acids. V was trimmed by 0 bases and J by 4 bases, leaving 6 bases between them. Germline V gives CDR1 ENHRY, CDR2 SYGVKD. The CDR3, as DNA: TGTGCCATCAGTGAGTCAGGGCCCTATGGCTACACCTTC. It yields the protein CAISESGPYGYTF.

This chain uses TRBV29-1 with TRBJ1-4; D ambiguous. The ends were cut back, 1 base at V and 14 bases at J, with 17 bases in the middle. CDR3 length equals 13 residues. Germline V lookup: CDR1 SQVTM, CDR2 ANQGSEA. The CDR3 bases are TGCAGCGTTGAAGTCAAGGGTGAGGAGAAGCTGTTTTTT. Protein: CSVEVKGEEKLFF.

The CDR3 DNA reads TGTGCCTGGAGTAGGCGGTCCGTCGGGGACTATAATTCACCCCTCCACTTT. Translation: CAWSRRSVGDYNSPLHF. This chain joins TRBV14 and TRBJ1-6; D not certain. The ends were cut back, 11 bases at V and 3 bases at J, with 23 bases in the middle. The CDR3 consists of 17 residues. Per germline, CDR1 SGHDN and CDR2 FVKESK.